A single sample is the source of the 14 T cell receptor beta chains below, sequenced in a study of cytomegalovirus exposure and HLA in healthy donors. Primers included in the PCR were 60 Vbeta and 13 Jbeta primers. Using immunoSEQ multiplex PCR, the repertoire was profiled, and TCRdb retains in-frame clones only, with some absent. The top ten clones hold more than 6.5% of a sample with roughly 130,000 clones, 50% to 75% of them seen once. The sequencing sample was made of PBMCs. All receptors come from a woman aged 40-49 years in good health and CMV-seropositive.

This chain links TRBV6-1 with TRBJ2-2; tentatively, D is TRBD2 (6 bases). The CDR3 extends over 14 amino acids. From germline, CDR1 is MNHNS and CDR2 SASEGT. V lost 5 bases to trimming and J lost 6 bases, with 13 bases between them. DNA of the CDR3: TGTGCCAGCAGTAACTCGGGGGATCCCGGGGAGCTGTTTTTT. It translates to CASSNSGDPGELFF.

The CDR3 sequence: CASSREKDTQYF. CDR3 DNA sequence: TGTGCCAGCAGCCGAGAGAAAGATACGCAGTATTTT. The rearrangement joins TRBV7-6 to TRBJ2-3; no clear D gene. The ends were cut back, 5 bases at V and 5 bases at J, with 8 bases in the middle. Germline V gives CDR1 SGHVS, CDR2 FNYEAQ. This CDR3 region has 12 residues.

The V and J genes are TRBV14 and TRBJ1-1; D is unresolved. CDR1 and CDR2 (germline): SGHDN, FVKESK. The CDR3 consists of 13 residues. V was trimmed by 1 base and J by 3 bases, leaving 6 bases between them. DNA of the CDR3: TGTGCCAGCAGCCAAGTCTCGGACACTGAAGCTTTCTTT. Its translation: CASSQVSDTEAFF.

CDR3 residues: CASSLGQGKGALHF. The CDR3 DNA is TGTGCCAGCAGCTTAGGTCAGGGAAAAGGAGCCCTCCACTTT. The chain joins TRBV7-9 to TRBJ1-6, with D perhaps TRBD1 (5 bases). CDR3 length: 14 residues. V dropped 1 base and J dropped 14 bases, with 15 bases sitting between them. Germline V gene data show CDR1 as SEHNR and CDR2 as FQNEAQ (reference sequence).

This chain links TRBV7-9 with TRBJ1-3, with D possibly being TRBD1 (6 bases). The CDR3 contains 14 residues. V lost 2 bases, J lost 9 bases, and 14 bases lay in between. In germline, CDR1 is SEHNR, CDR2 FQNEAQ (reference sequence). As DNA, the CDR3 is TGTGCCAGCAGCTTAAACAGGGACGATATCACCATATATTTT. Its protein is CASSLNRDDITIYF.

The chain is built from TRBV5-1 and TRBJ2-1; TRBD2 aligns across 14 bases. CDR3 length: 16 residues. The germline CDR1 and CDR2 sequences are SGHRS and YFSETQ. V shed 4 bases, J shed 6 bases, and the junction held 6 bases outside the gene matches. The DNA of the CDR3 is TGCGCCAGCAGCAGGACTAGCGGGGGGCCCCTCAATGAGCAGTTCTTC. This encodes CASSRTSGGPLNEQFF.

This clone was seen a few times. This rearrangement joins TRBV5-1 to TRBJ2-7, with D hard to call. V lost 6 bases and J lost 0, with 7 bases in between. This CDR3 contains 12 residues. Germline-derived CDR1 and CDR2 are SGHRS and YFSETQ. Here the CDR3 reads CASKRSSYEQYF. The DNA of the CDR3 is TGCGCCAGCAAACGGAGCTCCTACGAGCAGTACTTC.

The rearrangement links TRBV29-1 to TRBJ2-2; D perhaps matches TRBD2 (6 bases). The CDR3 spans 15 residues. Germline V lookup: CDR1 SQVTM, CDR2 ANQGSEA. V shed 4 bases and J shed 2 bases, with 14 bases lying between them. CDR3 DNA sequence: TGCAGCGTTGGGGGAGGCCGGGGTAACACCGGGGAGCTGTTTTTT. Protein sequence: CSVGGGRGNTGELFF.

The CDR3 DNA reads as TGTGCCAGCAGTTACTCGGGCAGGGAGGATAACGAAAAACTGTTTTTT. Translated: CASSYSGREDNEKLFF. The rearrangement uses TRBV6-6 and TRBJ1-4; TRBD1 might be the D (5 bases). This CDR3 comprises 16 residues. Trimming cost V 0 bases and J 8 bases, with 16 bases left between them. From germline, CDR1 is MNHNY and CDR2 SVGAGI (reference sequence).

The table lists this clone with a few counts. V is TRBV4-2 and J is TRBJ1-1, with a possible D match to TRBD1 (5 bases). This CDR3 is 15 amino acids long. Per germline, CDR1 LGHNA and CDR2 YNFKEQ. Trimming took 2 bases from V and 1 from J, leaving 11 bases between them. CDR3: CASSQTWGENTEAFF. CDR3 nucleotides: TGTGCCAGCAGCCAAACCTGGGGGGAGAACACTGAAGCTTTCTTT.

This clone was picked up a small number of times. This same CDR3 is encoded by further DNA sequences in the sample. This chain joins TRBV20-1 and TRBJ2-5; D call uncertain. The V gene lost 6 bases and the J gene lost 0 bases, with 5 bases spanning the gap. Germline CDR1 DFQATT, CDR2 SNEGSKA (reference sequence). The CDR3 spans 11 residues. The CDR3 protein is CSAINQETQYF. For the CDR3, the DNA is TGCAGTGCAATAAACCAAGAGACCCAGTACTTC.

The gene calls are TRBV5-3 and TRBJ2-7, with a possible D match to TRBD1 (5 bases). TRBV5-3 is labeled an ORF, and its function is uncertain. The CDR3 extends over 15 amino acids. Trimming removed 0 bases at V and 3 bases at J, with 13 bases between. CDR3 nucleotides: TGTGCCAGAAGCTTGGAGGACACCCGGTTCTACGAGCAGTACTTC. Translating gives CARSLEDTRFYEQYF.

Comments on this clone: The junction departs from the called germline gene at one end, perhaps through a read error. This rearrangement joins TRBV10-1 to TRBJ1-2; D not certain. Per the germline V gene, CDR1 is WNHNN and CDR2 is SYGVQD (reference sequence). This CDR3 comprises 13 residues. The CDR3 sequence is CASSEGSDYGYPF. The CDR3 bases are TGCGCCAGCAGTGAGGGGTCGGACTATGGCTACCCCTTC.

V usage is TRBV5-1 and J usage is TRBJ1-2; no reliable D call. The V and J ends lost 4 bases and 8 bases respectively, with 15 bases between them. The CDR3 is made up of 13 amino acids. Germline assignment: CDR1 SGHRS and CDR2 YFSETQ. CDR3 nucleotide sequence: TGCGCCAGCAGCGGATCAGGTCGAGTCGGCTACACCTTC. It codes for CASSGSGRVGYTF.